A single sample is the source of the 21 T cell receptor beta chains below, sequenced in a study of glioma-infiltrating T cells. TCR alpha and beta CDR3 regions were amplified from RNA using iRepertoire nested multiplex PCR. TCRdb passed the multiplex PCR reads through MiXCR, listing each CDR3 protein once. The profile shows about 110,000 distinct CDR3 sequences, less than 30% of them singletons. Sequencing used glioma tissue, nonneoplastic brain tissue, or PBMCs (not recorded which). The source of these receptors is a human donor with low-grade glioma or glioblastoma, undergoing nonglioma brain surgery, or in good health (not recorded which).

The chain joins TRBV6-2 or TRBV6-3 to TRBJ2-1; D is perhaps TRBD2 (6 bases). Germline values: CDR1 MNHEY, CDR2 SVGEGT. The CDR3 totals 15 residues. Trimming took 6 bases from V and 4 from J, leaving 16 bases between them. The CDR3 spells CASSFSGISYNEQFF. CDR3 bases: TGTGCCAGCAGCTTTAGCGGTATCTCTTACAATGAGCAGTTCTTC.

This chain joins TRBV28 and TRBJ2-1, with D perhaps TRBD1 or TRBD2 (6 bases each). Germline loops: CDR1 MDHEN, CDR2 SYDVKM. V was shortened by 8 bases and J by 2 bases, with 19 bases between the two germline ends. This CDR3 has 16 amino acids. CDR3 in DNA: TGTGCCAGCGGGACCCTGGGGGGCTACACCTACAATGAGCAGTTCTTC. This sequence encodes CASGTLGGYTYNEQFF.

This clonotype occurred many times. The chain combines TRBV12-3 or TRBV12-4 with TRBJ1-5, with D hard to call. There are 12 residues in the CDR3. Between the trimmed V and J ends, which lost 6 bases and 1 base, there was a span of 4 bases. CDR3 in amino acids: CASRRSNQPQHF. The DNA for the CDR3 is TGTGCCAGCAGGAGGAGCAATCAGCCCCAGCATTTT.

The count of this clonotype is one. At one end the junction does not follow the germline gene, possibly because of a read error. V usage is TRBV2 and J usage is TRBJ2-7; 8 positions match TRBD1. The CDR3 covers 14 residues. Germline V gene data show CDR1 as SNHLY and CDR2 as FYNNEI. The CDR3 coding sequence is TGTGCCTGCAGTGAAGCCCAACGACAGGGGAGGAGGTACTTC. Translation gives CACSEAQRQGRRYF.

The V call is TRBV6-2 or TRBV6-3, the J call TRBJ2-3; D gene uncertain. CDR1 and CDR2 (germline): MNHEY, SVGEGT. The V end was cut by 4 bases, the J end by 0 bases, with 11 bases between. The CDR3 covers 15 residues. CDR3 sequence reads: CASSSSGPSTDTQYF. CDR3 sequence (DNA): TGTGCCAGCAGTTCATCAGGTCCTAGCACAGATACGCAGTATTTT.

J is TRBJ2-1 and V is TRBV6-1; 11 bases align to TRBD2. Germline lookup yields CDR1 MNHNS and CDR2 SASEGT. Trimming at V came to 3 bases and at J to 7 bases, leaving 11 bases not matched to a gene. CDR3 size: 17 residues. The CDR3 DNA follows: TGTGCCAGCAGTGAGCCGGGACTAGCGGACAGATCTAATGAGCAGTTCTTC. As protein: CASSEPGLADRSNEQFF.

Turning to this clonotype: Sequence at one end of the junction differs from germline and may be a read error. This chain links TRBV3-1 with TRBJ1-6; a possible D gene is TRBD1 (5 bases). The germline V gene encodes CDR1 LGHDT and CDR2 YNNKEL (reference sequence). This CDR3 region has 17 residues. For the CDR3, the DNA is TGTGCCAGCAGACAAGATTTTAGGGGCGCGAATAATTCACCCCTCCACTTT. It specifies CASRQDFRGANNSPLHF.

This clonotype was detected ten times or more. The chain recombines TRBV19 with TRBJ1-5; D gene uncertain. The CDR3 covers 12 residues. Germline V gives CDR1 LNHDA, CDR2 SQIVND (reference sequence). V was trimmed by 3 bases and J by 5 bases, leaving 5 bases between them. DNA of the CDR3: TGTGCCAGTAGTATGCGGTATCAGCCCCAGCATTTT. This encodes CASSMRYQPQHF.

In regard to this clonotype: A much larger clone is a single base away; this may be a read error. The gene calls are TRBV12-3 or TRBV12-4 and TRBJ1-1; no definite D call. This CDR3 comprises 12 residues. The V gene lost 6 bases and the J gene lost 10 bases, with 15 bases spanning the gap. This CDR3 is CASSPERDRAFF. CDR3 nucleotides: TGTGCCAGCAGCCCGGAAAGGGATCGAGCTTTCTTT.

This chain joins TRBV27 and TRBJ2-5; 8 bases align to TRBD2. The CDR3 runs to 17 residues. Germline CDR1 and CDR2: MNHEY and SMNVEV (reference sequence). With 5 bases clipped from V and 5 bases from J, the junction kept 16 bases outside the gene matches. CDR3 nucleotide sequence: TGTGCCAGCAGTGCCGGGGGGGGCGGGGGGCGCCAGGAGACCCAGTACTTC. Translation gives CASSAGGGGGRQETQYF.

The rearrangement links TRBV25-1 to TRBJ1-5; 10 bases are shared with TRBD1. This CDR3 region has 17 residues. Unmatched junction bases numbered 6, after V lost 4 bases and J lost 0 bases. Germline CDR1 and CDR2: MGHDK and SYGVNS. For the CDR3, the DNA is TGTGCCAGCAGTGGGGACAGGGGAACGTATAGCAATCAGCCCCAGCATTTT. Translating gives CASSGDRGTYSNQPQHF.

At least ten counts were recorded for this clonotype. This rearrangement joins TRBV7-9 to TRBJ2-3, with 9 bases matching TRBD2. The CDR3 covers 16 residues. Germline CDR1 reads SEHNR; CDR2 reads FQNEAQ (reference sequence). V dropped 5 bases and J dropped 6; count of bases not matched to a gene: 12. The CDR3 DNA reads as TGTGCCAGCAGCGCCGGCAACAGCGGGGGGTTTGATACGCAGTATTTT. It encodes CASSAGNSGGFDTQYF.

On this clonotype itself: This clone may be a read error of a much larger clone one base away. The conserved closing phenylalanine or tryptophan is absent in this CDR3, likely reflecting a read error. V and J are TRBV5-1 and TRBJ1-2; no clear D. Germline CDR1 SGHRS, CDR2 YFSETQ. V lost 7 bases and J 4 bases, leaving 14 bases between the germline ends. The length of the CDR3 is 13 residues. In DNA, the CDR3 is TGCGCCAGCCAAGCCCTCGGGTCCTATGGCTACACCCTC. It yields the protein CASQALGSYGYTL.

The V gene is TRBV10-3, the J gene TRBJ1-3; D call uncertain. CDR1 is ENHRY and CDR2 is SYGVKD in the germline V gene. V dropped 2 bases and J dropped 4 bases, with 3 bases sitting between them. This CDR3 has 12 amino acids. The CDR3 DNA reads as TGTGCCATCAGTGAGGGGGGAAACACCATATATTTT. This gives the protein CAISEGGNTIYF.

Regarding this clonotype: One junction end does not reproduce the germline sequence, and a read error may be involved. The V gene is TRBV18, the J gene TRBJ1-1; a possible D gene is TRBD1 (5 bases). Germline lookup yields CDR1 KGHSH and CDR2 LQKENI. The CDR3 covers 14 residues. The CDR3 region is CASSPPRGNTGAFF. DNA for the CDR3: TGTGCCAGCTCACCACCTCGGGGGAACACTGGAGCTTTCTTT.

This clonotype was recorded a few times. The chain joins TRBV28 to TRBJ1-6; 8 bases match TRBD1. CDR1 and CDR2 from the germline V gene are MDHEN and SYDVKM. The CDR3 runs to 15 residues. V trimming: 3 bases; J trimming: 16 bases; junction bases outside the gene matches: 14. The chain's CDR3 is CASSFLTGQVSLLHF. CDR3 sequence (DNA): TGTGCCAGCAGTTTCCTTACGGGACAGGTCTCACTGCTCCACTTT.

In this sample, this clonotype turned up many times. This CDR3 is CASSSYPFQGNEQFF. In DNA, the CDR3 is TGTGCCAGCAGCTCCTATCCTTTCCAAGGCAATGAGCAGTTCTTC. The chain uses TRBV7-2 and TRBJ2-1, with unresolved D. The V end was cut by 4 bases, the J end by 6 bases, with 16 bases between. The CDR3 has 15 residues. Germline values: CDR1 SGHTA, CDR2 FQGNSA.

This clonotype was seen many times. The rearrangement uses TRBV20-1 and TRBJ1-1; D uncertain. Deletions cut 2 bases from V and 1 base from J, with 11 bases between. Germline CDR1 reads DFQATT; CDR2 reads SNEGSKA (reference sequence). The CDR3 has 14 residues. This chain's CDR3 is CSARRDQANTEAFF. The DNA of the CDR3 is TGCAGTGCTAGAAGAGATCAAGCGAACACTGAAGCTTTCTTT.

This clonotype showed up many times. The chain is built from TRBV19 and TRBJ1-2; 7 bases map to TRBD1. CDR1 is LNHDA, CDR2 SQIVND, per germline (reference sequence). This CDR3 spans 13 amino acids. The junction had 7 bases not matched to a gene; V was cut back by 5 bases and J by 7 bases. CDR3 loop: CASSGTEKRGYTF. For the CDR3, the DNA is TGTGCCAGTAGTGGGACAGAGAAACGTGGCTACACCTTC.

This clonotype was detected many times. The chain employs TRBV19 and TRBJ2-5, with 9 bases fitting TRBD1. The germline CDR1 and CDR2 sequences are LNHDA and SQIVND (reference sequence). V was pared by 6 bases and J by 1 base, with 9 bases of the junction left unmatched. The CDR3 covers 16 residues. CDR3 residues: CASSSRGTGIQETQYF. CDR3 coding DNA: TGTGCCAGTAGCTCTCGTGGGACAGGGATCCAAGAGACCCAGTACTTC.

This clonotype was observed at least ten times. The rearrangement joins TRBV7-2 to TRBJ1-2; D uncertain. The germline CDR1 and CDR2 sequences are SGHTA and FQGNSA. V was trimmed by 1 base and J by 7 bases, leaving 10 bases between them. The CDR3 runs to 13 residues. The CDR3 DNA is TGTGCCAGCAGCTTAGAGGTGCTTTCTGGCTACACCTTC. Its protein is CASSLEVLSGYTF.